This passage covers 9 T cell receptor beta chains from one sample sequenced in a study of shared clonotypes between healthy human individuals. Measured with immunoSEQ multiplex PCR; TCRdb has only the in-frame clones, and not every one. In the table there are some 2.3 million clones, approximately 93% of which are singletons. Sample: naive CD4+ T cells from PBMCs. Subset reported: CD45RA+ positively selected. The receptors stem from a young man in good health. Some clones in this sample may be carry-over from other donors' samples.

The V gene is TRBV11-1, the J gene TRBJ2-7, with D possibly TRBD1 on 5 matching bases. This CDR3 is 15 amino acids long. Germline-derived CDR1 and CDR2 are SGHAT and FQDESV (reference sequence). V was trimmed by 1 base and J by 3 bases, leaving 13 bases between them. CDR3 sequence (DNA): TGTGCCAGCAGCTTAGAACTGCGACAGAACTACGAGCAGTACTTC. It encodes CASSLELRQNYEQYF. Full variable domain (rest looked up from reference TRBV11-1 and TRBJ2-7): EAEVAQSPRYKITEKSQAVAFWCDPISGHATLYWYRQILGQGPELLVQFQDESVVDDSQLPKDRFSAERLKGVDSTLKIQPAELGDSAMYLCASSLELRQNYEQYFGPGTRLTVT.

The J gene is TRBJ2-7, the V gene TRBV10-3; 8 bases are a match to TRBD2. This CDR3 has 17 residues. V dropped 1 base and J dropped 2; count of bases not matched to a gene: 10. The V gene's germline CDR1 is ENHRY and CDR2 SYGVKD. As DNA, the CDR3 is TGTGCCATCAGTGAGTTTGGTAGCGGGACTGGGGCCTACGAGCAGTACTTC. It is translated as CAISEFGSGTGAYEQYF.

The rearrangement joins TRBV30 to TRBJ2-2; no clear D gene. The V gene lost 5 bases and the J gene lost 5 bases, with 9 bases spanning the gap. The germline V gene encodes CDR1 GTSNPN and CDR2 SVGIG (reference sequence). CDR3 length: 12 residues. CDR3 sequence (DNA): TGTGCCTGGGCCCCGGGTACCGGGGAGCTGTTTTTT. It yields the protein CAWAPGTGELFF.

Here the CDR3 DNA reads TGTGCCAGCTACACGGGGGGACATTCCTACGAGCAGTACTTC. This translates into CASYTGGHSYEQYF. This chain connects TRBV28 to TRBJ2-7; D may be TRBD2 (7 bases). Deletions cut 8 bases from V and 1 base from J, with 15 bases between. The germline V gene encodes CDR1 MDHEN and CDR2 SYDVKM. This CDR3 contains 14 residues.

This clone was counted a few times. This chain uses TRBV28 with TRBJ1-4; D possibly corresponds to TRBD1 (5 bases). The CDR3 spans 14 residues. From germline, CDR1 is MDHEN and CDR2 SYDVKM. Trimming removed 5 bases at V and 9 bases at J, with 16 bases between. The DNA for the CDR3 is TGTGCCAGCAGTGACACCGGGACTAGTCAAAAACTGTTTTTT. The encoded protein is CASSDTGTSQKLFF.

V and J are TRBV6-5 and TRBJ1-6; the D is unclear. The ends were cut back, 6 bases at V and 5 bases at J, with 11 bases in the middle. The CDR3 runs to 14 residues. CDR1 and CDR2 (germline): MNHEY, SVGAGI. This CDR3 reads CASRWTANNSPLHF. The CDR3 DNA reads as TGTGCCAGCAGATGGACGGCCAATAATTCACCCCTCCACTTT.

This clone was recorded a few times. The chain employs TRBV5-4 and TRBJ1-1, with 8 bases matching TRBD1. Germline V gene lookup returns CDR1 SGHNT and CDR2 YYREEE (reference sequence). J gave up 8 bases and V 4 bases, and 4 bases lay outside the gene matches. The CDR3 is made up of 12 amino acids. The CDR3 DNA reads TGTGCCAGCAGCCCGGGACAGGAAGAAGCTTTCTTT. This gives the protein CASSPGQEEAFF.

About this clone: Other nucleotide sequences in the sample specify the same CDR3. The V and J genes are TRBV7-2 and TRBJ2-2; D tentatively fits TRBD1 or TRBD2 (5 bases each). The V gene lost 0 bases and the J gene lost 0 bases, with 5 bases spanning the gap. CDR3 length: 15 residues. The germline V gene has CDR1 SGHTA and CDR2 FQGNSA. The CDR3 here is CASSLAGPNTGELFF. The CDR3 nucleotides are TGTGCCAGCAGCTTAGCGGGACCGAACACCGGGGAGCTGTTTTTT.

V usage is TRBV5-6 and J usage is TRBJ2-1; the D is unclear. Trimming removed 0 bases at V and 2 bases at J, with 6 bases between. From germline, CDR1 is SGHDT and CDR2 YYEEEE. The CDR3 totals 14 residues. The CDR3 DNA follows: TGTGCCAGCAGCTTGGCCGCGGCCTACAATGAGCAGTTCTTC. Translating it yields CASSLAAAYNEQFF.